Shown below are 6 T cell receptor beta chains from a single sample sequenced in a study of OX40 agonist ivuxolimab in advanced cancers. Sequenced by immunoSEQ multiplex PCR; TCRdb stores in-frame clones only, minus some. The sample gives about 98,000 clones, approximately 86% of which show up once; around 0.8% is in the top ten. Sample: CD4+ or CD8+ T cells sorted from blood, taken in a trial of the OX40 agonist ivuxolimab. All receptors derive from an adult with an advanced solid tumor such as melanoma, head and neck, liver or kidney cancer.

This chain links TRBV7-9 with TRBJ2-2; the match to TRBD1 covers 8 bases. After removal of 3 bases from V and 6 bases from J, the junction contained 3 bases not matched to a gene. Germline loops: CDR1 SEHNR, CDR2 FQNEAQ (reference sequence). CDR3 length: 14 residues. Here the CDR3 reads CASSFSGGPGELFF. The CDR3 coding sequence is TGTGCCAGCAGCTTTTCAGGGGGCCCCGGGGAGCTGTTTTTT.

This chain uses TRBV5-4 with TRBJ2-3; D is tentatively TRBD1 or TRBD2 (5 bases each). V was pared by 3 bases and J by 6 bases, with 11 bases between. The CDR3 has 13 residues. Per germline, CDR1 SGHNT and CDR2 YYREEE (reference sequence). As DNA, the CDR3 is TGTGCCAGCAGCTCCTATGGGACCGATACGCAGTATTTT. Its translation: CASSSYGTDTQYF. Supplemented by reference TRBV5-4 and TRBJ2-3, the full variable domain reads ETGVTQSPTHLIKTRGQQVTLRCSSQSGHNTVSWYQQALGQGPQFIFQYYREEENGRGNFPPRFSGLQFPNYSSELNVNALELDDSALYLCASSSYGTDTQYFGPGTRLTVL.

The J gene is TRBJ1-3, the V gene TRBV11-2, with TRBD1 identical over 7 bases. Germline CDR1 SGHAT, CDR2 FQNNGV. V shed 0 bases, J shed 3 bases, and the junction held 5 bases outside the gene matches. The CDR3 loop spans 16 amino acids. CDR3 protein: CASSLDPTGFGNTIYF. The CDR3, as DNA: TGTGCCAGCAGCTTAGACCCGACAGGGTTTGGAAACACCATATATTTT.

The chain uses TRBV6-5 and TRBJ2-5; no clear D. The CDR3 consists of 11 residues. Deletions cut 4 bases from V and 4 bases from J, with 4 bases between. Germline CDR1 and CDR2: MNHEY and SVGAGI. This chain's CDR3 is CASSWGETQYF. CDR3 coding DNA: TGTGCCAGCAGTTGGGGAGAGACCCAGTACTTC.

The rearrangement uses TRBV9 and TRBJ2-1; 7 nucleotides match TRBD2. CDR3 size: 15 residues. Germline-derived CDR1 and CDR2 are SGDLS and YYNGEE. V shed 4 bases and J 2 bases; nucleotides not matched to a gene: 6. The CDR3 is CASSLTSAAYNEQFF. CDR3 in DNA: TGTGCCAGCAGCCTCACTAGCGCTGCCTACAATGAGCAGTTCTTC.

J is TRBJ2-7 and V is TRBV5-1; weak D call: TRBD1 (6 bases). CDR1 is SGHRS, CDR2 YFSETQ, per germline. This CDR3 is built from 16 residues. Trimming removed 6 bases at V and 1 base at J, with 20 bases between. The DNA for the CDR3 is TGCGCCAGCACCTCGGCCCCCACGACAGGATCCTACGAGCAGTACTTC. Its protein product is CASTSAPTTGSYEQYF.